One and the same sample provided the 8 T cell receptor beta chains below, sequenced in a study of T cells in Graves' hyperthyroidism and ophthalmopathy (dated 2019 in TCRdb). Library generation was performed with multiplex PCR. For sequencing, an Illumina HiSeq 2000 was employed. The TCR beta CDR3 regions were amplified from RNA transcripts. For the first round of RT-PCR on the TCR CDR3, the HTBI primer set was used together with the Qiagen OneStep RT-PCR kit. TCRdb reprocessed the public reads (quality trimming at Q25 with fastp, clone calling with MiXCR) and kept in-frame beta chains. Identical CDR3 proteins give one entry, which carries the most common genes and DNA. Present in this sample are hundreds of thousands of distinct CDR3 sequences, roughly 24% of which were seen just once. The ten biggest clones cover roughly 12% of the sample. Sequenced material: blood. The receptor set was obtained from a woman in her 30s with Graves' ophthalmopathy.

With regard to this clonotype: The germline gene is not matched at one end of the junction; a read error may be the cause. This chain uses TRBV12-3 or TRBV12-4 with TRBJ2-7; TRBD1 aligns across 7 bases. The CDR3 has 14 residues. CDR3 coding DNA: TGTGCCAGCTGTTTTATCGACAGGGTCTACGAGCAGTACTTC. It yields the protein CASCFIDRVYEQYF.

In its sample, this clonotype was seen many times. This rearrangement joins TRBV20-1 to TRBJ1-2, with D possibly TRBD1 on 5 matching bases. This CDR3 is built from 13 residues. The germline gives CDR1 DFQATT, CDR2 SNEGSKA (reference sequence). V was shortened by 5 bases and J by 4 bases, with 14 bases between the two germline ends. The CDR3 bases are TGCAGTGCTCCCGACAGAGGAAGCTATGGCTACACCTTC. Translating gives CSAPDRGSYGYTF.

This clonotype was seen repeatedly, ten times or more. The J gene is TRBJ1-1, the V gene TRBV6-2 or TRBV6-3, with D perhaps matching TRBD1 (6 bases). V was shortened by 2 bases and J by 4 bases, with 14 bases between the two germline ends. CDR1 is MNHEY and CDR2 is SVGEGT in the germline V gene. This CDR3 contains 15 residues. CDR3 region: CASSYPLQGTTEAFF. The CDR3 region has the DNA TGTGCCAGCAGTTACCCCCTGCAGGGGACCACTGAAGCTTTCTTT.

This clonotype was seen repeatedly, ten times or more. The V and J genes are TRBV11-1 and TRBJ1-5, with a tentative D call TRBD1 (6 bases). V lost 5 bases to trimming and J lost 3 bases, with 17 bases between them. CDR1 SGHAT and CDR2 FQDESV come from the germline V gene (reference sequence). The CDR3 runs 16 residues. CDR3 sequence: CASSTGQGPVNQPQHF. The CDR3 region has the DNA TGTGCCAGCAGCACAGGGCAGGGGCCCGTCAATCAGCCCCAGCATTTT. Full variable domain (rest looked up from reference TRBV11-1 and TRBJ1-5): EAEVAQSPRYKITEKSQAVAFWCDPISGHATLYWYRQILGQGPELLVQFQDESVVDDSQLPKDRFSAERLKGVDSTLKIQPAELGDSAMYLCASSTGQGPVNQPQHFGDGTRLSIL.

In its sample, this clonotype was seen many times. This chain connects TRBV5-1 to TRBJ1-1; D ambiguous. The CDR3 is 15 amino acids. Germline V CDR1 and CDR2: SGHRS, YFSETQ. V was trimmed by 4 bases and J by 2 bases, leaving 15 bases between them. CDR3 nucleotides: TGCGCCAGCAGCCCCTCCCTTGAGGGTAACACTGAAGCTTTCTTT. Translation gives CASSPSLEGNTEAFF.

This clonotype was seen only once. The chain's CDR3 is CASKPDRGSQPQHF. CDR3 in DNA: TGTGCCAGCAAGCCGGACAGGGGTTCTCAGCCCCAGCATTTT. This rearrangement joins TRBV6-2 or TRBV6-3 to TRBJ1-5; TRBD1 aligns across 9 bases. V shed 7 bases, J shed 6 bases, and the junction held 7 bases outside the gene matches. The CDR3 spans 14 residues. The germline V gene has CDR1 MNHEY and CDR2 SVGEGT.

This clonotype has at least ten counts. V and J are TRBV9 and TRBJ1-5; D gene uncertain. CDR1 is SGDLS, CDR2 YYNGEE, per germline. This CDR3 comprises 15 residues. Trimming removed 4 bases from V and 2 bases from J, with 13 bases in between. The CDR3 reads CASSPDLGGNQPQHF. CDR3 bases: TGTGCCAGCAGCCCTGACCTAGGCGGCAATCAGCCCCAGCATTTT. Complete variable domain (other parts from reference TRBV9 and TRBJ1-5): DSGVTQTPKHLITATGQRVTLRCSPRSGDLSVYWYQQSLDQGLQFLIQYYNGEERAKGNILERFSAQQFPDLHSELNLSSLELGDSALYFCASSPDLGGNQPQHFGDGTRLSIL.

A few counts support this clonotype. The chain couples TRBV6-1 to TRBJ2-7, with D perhaps matching TRBD2 (6 bases). The CDR3 has 14 amino acids. The ends were cut back, 6 bases at V and 2 bases at J, with 14 bases in the middle. Germline lookup yields CDR1 MNHNS and CDR2 SASEGT. CDR3 amino acids: CASRELAIPYEQYF. The CDR3 bases are TGTGCCAGCAGGGAACTAGCAATACCCTACGAGCAGTACTTC.